This TCR beta chain came from a study of T-cell reconstitution after alpha-beta-depleted transplantation in children. Concerning this clonotype itself: The antigen is unknown.

The CDR3 loop spans 15 amino acids. Germline V gene data show CDR1 as DFQATT and CDR2 as SNEGSKA (reference sequence). The V end lost 1 base, the J end lost 0 bases, and 10 bases lay between the germline ends. Unique molecular identifiers were used to barcode this TCRbeta library. TCRdb reprocessed the PCR reads with MiXCR, giving one entry per CDR3 protein. The data hold about 350,000 distinct CDR3 sequences, with 15% to 20% observed a single time. Study-level findings and limits: Surviving recipient T cells and thymic progenitors underlay high day-60 TCRbeta diversity in some patients. T-cell numbers and diversity, one year after transplant, stemmed largely from T cells that were newly produced. Roughly two months post-transplant, alpha-beta T cells reportedly originated from several hundred graft clones that had expanded.

The TCR sequence derives from a male patient between 2 and 10 years old who had a stem cell transplant for acute lymphoblastic leukemia, so the T cells may come from the graft donor. Sequencing was performed on PBMCs, mostly from graft donor cells, taken 360 days after TCRalphabeta/CD19-depleted stem cell transplant. The chain has TRBV20-1 and TRBJ1-3; the D is unclear. DNA of the CDR3: TGCAGTGCTAGAGTACCCGAGGGCTCTGGAAACACCATATATTTT. Translating it yields CSARVPEGSGNTIYF.